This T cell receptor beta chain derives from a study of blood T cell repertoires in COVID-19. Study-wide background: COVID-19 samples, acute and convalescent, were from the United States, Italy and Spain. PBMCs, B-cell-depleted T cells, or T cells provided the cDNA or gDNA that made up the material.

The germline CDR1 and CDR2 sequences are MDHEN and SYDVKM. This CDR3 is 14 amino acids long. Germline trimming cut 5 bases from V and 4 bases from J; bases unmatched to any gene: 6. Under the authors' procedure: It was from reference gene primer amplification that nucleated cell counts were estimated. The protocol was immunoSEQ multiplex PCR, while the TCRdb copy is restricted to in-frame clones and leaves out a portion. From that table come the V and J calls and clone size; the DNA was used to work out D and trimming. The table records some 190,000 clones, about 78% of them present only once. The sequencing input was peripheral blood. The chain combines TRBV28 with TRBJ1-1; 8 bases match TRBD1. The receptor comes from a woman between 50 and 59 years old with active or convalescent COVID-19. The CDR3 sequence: CASSPGGSVTEAFF. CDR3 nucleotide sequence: TGTGCCAGCAGTCCAGGGGGCAGTGTCACTGAAGCTTTCTTT.